This is a list of T cell receptor beta chains from one sample in a study of early T cells in non-severe SARS-CoV-2 infection. In TCRdb, the 5' RACE reads were re-called with MiXCR into one record per CDR3 protein. This sample has about 44,000 distinct CDR3 sequences, with 9% to 15% found just once. What was sequenced was whole blood. The receptors stem from an adult who was a healthcare worker with PCR-confirmed SARS-CoV-2 infection or an uninfected control (not recorded which). The CDR3 runs from the conserved cysteine through the conserved F or W. Each record gives: J gene, D gene, V gene, clone size, CDR3 protein, CDR3 DNA. D genes are given only for firm matches. A clone size is listed for some rows: how often the clone was seen (once, few, many), or a class if it is expanded.

>TRBJ2-3|NA|TRBV27|few
CASKGGRYTDTQYF
TGTGCCAGCAAGGGAGGACGGTACACAGATACGCAGTATTTT
>TRBJ1-2|TRBD1|TRBV28|NA
CASSSGTGVYGYTF
TGTGCCAGCTCTTCGGGGACAGGGGTCTATGGCTACACCTTC
>TRBJ2-5|TRBD1|TRBV6-5|many
CASSNRGQETQYF
TGTGCCAGCAGTAACAGGGGCCAAGAGACCCAGTACTTC
>TRBJ2-3|NA|TRBV10-3|few
CAIRDPGSTDTQYF
TGTGCCATCAGGGACCCGGGGAGCACAGATACGCAGTATTTT
>TRBJ2-7|NA|TRBV18|few
CASSPRDNEQYF
TGTGCCAGCTCACCCAGGGATAACGAGCAGTACTTC
>TRBJ2-4|NA|TRBV7-9|many
CASSLGAGLAKNIQYF
TGTGCCAGCAGCTTAGGGGCTGGATTAGCCAAAAACATTCAGTACTTC
>TRBJ2-6|TRBD1|TRBV24-1|NA
CATDPGTGVGSGANVLTF
TGTGCCACCGACCCCGGGACAGGGGTCGGATCTGGGGCCAACGTCCTGACTTTC
>TRBJ1-1|NA|TRBV30|many
CAWRGDRTEAFF
TGTGCCTGGAGGGGGGACCGCACTGAAGCTTTCTTT
>TRBJ1-2|NA|TRBV9|many
CASSPSGAFYTNYGYTF
TGTGCCAGCAGCCCTTCCGGGGCTTTCTATACTAACTATGGCTACACCTTC
>TRBJ1-5|NA|TRBV2|many
CASSDGGWKHF
TGTGCCAGCAGTGATGGAGGGTGGAAGCATTTT
>TRBJ2-6|TRBD2|TRBV6-6|few
CASSYSTSMRANVPTF
TGTGCCAGCAGTTACTCGACTAGCATGAGGGCCAACGTCCCGACTTTC
>TRBJ2-7|TRBD2|TRBV29-1|NA
CSVEELASGRASYEQYF
TGCAGCGTTGAGGAGCTAGCTAGCGGGAGGGCCTCCTACGAGCAGTACTTC
>TRBJ1-2|NA|TRBV5-4|NA
CASSHLTVANYGYTF
TGTGCCAGCAGCCACCTGACAGTTGCTAACTATGGCTACACCTTC
>TRBJ2-1|NA|TRBV6-2/TRBV6-3|NA
CASSYSGAARVSNEQFF
TGTGCCAGCAGTTACTCGGGGGCGGCTAGGGTGTCCAATGAGCAGTTCTTC
>TRBJ2-7|TRBD1|TRBV3-1|NA
CASSPRTGTSHEQYF
TGTGCCAGCAGCCCACGGACAGGGACGAGTCACGAGCAGTACTTC
>TRBJ1-2|NA|TRBV3-1|NA
CASSRQSNSGYTF
TGTGCCAGCAGCAGACAGAGTAACTCTGGCTACACCTTC
>TRBJ2-7|NA|TRBV7-2|NA
CASSLTGRYEQHF
TGTGCCAGCAGCTTAACAGGGAGGTACGAGCAGCACTTC
>TRBJ2-3|NA|TRBV4-1|NA
CASSHTDTQYF
TGCGCCAGCAGCCACACAGATACGCAGTATTTT
>TRBJ1-5|TRBD1|TRBV19|many
CASKTGTGSNQPQHF
TGTGCCAGTAAGACTGGGACAGGGTCTAATCAGCCCCAGCATTTT
>TRBJ2-1|NA|TRBV12-3/TRBV12-4|NA
CASSLAPNEQFF
TGTGCCAGCAGTTTAGCCCCGAACGAGCAGTTCTTC
>TRBJ1-4|NA|TRBV15|many
CATSRGGTPEKLFF
TGTGCCACCAGCAGAGGGGGGACACCCGAAAAACTGTTTTTT
>TRBJ2-2|TRBD1|TRBV20-1|many
CSARDSPRQGNTGELFF
TGCAGTGCTAGAGATTCCCCGAGACAGGGGAACACCGGGGAGCTGTTTTTT
>TRBJ1-2|TRBD1|TRBV19|few
CASSINPRGTGFDYGYTF
TGTGCCAGTAGTATAAATCCCCGCGGGACAGGGTTTGACTATGGCTACACCTTC
>TRBJ2-1|NA|TRBV6-2/TRBV6-3|few
CASSPSFRSDNEQFF
TGTGCCAGCAGCCCGTCCTTCCGTAGCGACAATGAGCAGTTCTTC
>TRBJ1-6|NA|TRBV2|few
CASRRDGYNSPLHF
TGTGCCAGCAGACGGGACGGATATAATTCACCCCTCCACTTT
>TRBJ2-2|NA|TRBV6-5|many
CASRLQGTGELFF
TGTGCCAGCAGGCTACAGGGAACCGGGGAGCTGTTTTTT
>TRBJ1-1|NA|TRBV5-5|few
CASSLEPLSTNTEAFF
TGTGCCAGCAGCTTGGAGCCCCTAAGTACGAACACTGAAGCTTTCTTT